This T cell receptor beta chain was retrieved from a study of regulatory T cells in long-lasting Graves disease. Study background: Newly diagnosed Graves' patients took antithyroid drugs under 3 months. Study results and caveats: Lower TCR diversity characterized persistent Graves' patients relative to newly diagnosed patients.

This clonotype has ten or more counts. The antigen remains unidentified. As to time point: newly diagnosed GD, antithyroid drugs for less than 3 months. There was RNA extracted from PBMCs, and the TCR library was made from it. In building TCR beta libraries, iRepertoire HTBI primers were used together with Arm-PCR of CDR3 regions. Each CDR3 protein gets one entry after TCRdb re-called the multiplex PCR reads with MiXCR. The table records around 450,000 distinct CDR3 sequences, 14% to 15% of them present only once. The CDR3 contains 13 residues. The germline V gene has CDR1 LGHNT and CDR2 FRNRAP. Trimming took 2 bases from V and 8 from J, leaving 12 bases between them. Another study also made use of these data, one on T cells in Graves' hyperthyroidism and ophthalmopathy. That work states: The primer set for the first-round RT-PCR of the TCR CDR3 was HTBI.

The sequence was obtained from a woman in her twenties or thirties with Graves disease. The sample in question was peripheral blood mononuclear cells (PBMCs), obtained at new diagnosis, from a patient treated with antithyroid drugs. The rearrangement links TRBV12-5 to TRBJ1-1; D not certain. The chain's CDR3 is CASGLPPWPEAFF. CDR3 sequence (DNA): TGTGCTAGTGGTTTGCCCCCTTGGCCCGAAGCTTTCTTT.